Listed here are 9 T cell receptor beta chains from one sample, sequenced in a study of cytomegalovirus exposure and HLA in healthy donors. The assay was immunoSEQ multiplex PCR, and TCRdb's table has in-frame clones only and misses some. The sample has 100,000 to 150,000 clones, roughly 95% seen once; the top ten hold 1.5% to 2%. The specimen sequenced was PBMCs. The receptors stem from a man aged 18 to 29 in good health and CMV-seronegative.

The CDR3: CASSSGGTGELFF. The CDR3 DNA follows: TGCGCCAGCAGCTCCGGGGGCACCGGGGAGCTGTTTTTT. This rearrangement joins TRBV5-1 to TRBJ2-2, with D possibly being TRBD2 (6 bases). The V gene's germline CDR1 is SGHRS and CDR2 YFSETQ. V shed 3 bases and J shed 4 bases, with 7 bases lying between them. The CDR3 has 13 amino acids.

J is TRBJ2-7 and V is TRBV6-5, with D tentatively TRBD1 (5 bases). Germline loops: CDR1 MNHEY, CDR2 SVGAGI. Deletions cut 6 bases from V and 0 bases from J, with 9 bases between. The CDR3 contains 13 residues. CDR3 nucleotide sequence: TGTGCCAGCAGGGGCACAGGCTCCTACGAGCAGTACTTC. Its translation is CASRGTGSYEQYF.

The chain employs TRBV13 and TRBJ1-1; 10 bases fit TRBD1. Germline V gives CDR1 PRHDT, CDR2 FYEKMQ (reference sequence). V gave up 3 bases and J gave up 0 bases; unmatched junction bases: 7. CDR3 length equals 17 residues. In nucleotides, the CDR3 is TGTGCCAGCAGCTTCAGGCGGGACAGGGGACTGAACACTGAAGCTTTCTTT. It is translated as CASSFRRDRGLNTEAFF. The full variable domain, rest sourced from reference TRBV13 and TRBJ1-1, is AAGVIQSPRHLIKEKRETATLKCYPIPRHDTVYWYQQGPGQDPQFLISFYEKMQSDKGSIPDRFSAQQFSDYHSELNMSSLELGDSALYFCASSFRRDRGLNTEAFFGQGTRLTVV.

The V and J genes are TRBV27 and TRBJ2-7; 10 nucleotides agree with TRBD2. This CDR3 spans 15 amino acids. V shed 6 bases, J shed 3 bases, and the junction held 8 bases outside the gene matches. Germline lookup yields CDR1 MNHEY and CDR2 SMNVEV (reference sequence). CDR3 sequence reads: CASRTSGISYYEQYF. DNA of the CDR3: TGTGCCAGCAGAACTAGCGGGATCTCCTACTACGAGCAGTACTTC.

The chain employs TRBV28 and TRBJ2-1, with D possibly being TRBD2 (5 bases). V dropped 7 bases and J dropped 7 bases, with 14 bases sitting between them. The CDR3 totals 13 residues. Germline V CDR1 and CDR2: MDHEN, SYDVKM. Here the CDR3 reads CASTSDLANEQFF. In nucleotides, the CDR3 is TGTGCCAGCACCTCGGATCTAGCAAATGAGCAGTTCTTC.

The chain employs TRBV4-1 and TRBJ2-7; 7 positions agree with TRBD1. Trimming cost V 3 bases and J 3 bases; bases outside gene matches: 11. This CDR3 has 16 residues. CDR1 and CDR2 from the germline V gene are MGHRA and YSYEKL. CDR3 DNA: TGCGCCAGCAGCCAGCCCGCCGGGACAGCAAACTACGAGCAGTACTTC. Translation gives CASSQPAGTANYEQYF.

The V gene is TRBV10-3, the J gene TRBJ2-3, with 7 bases lining up with TRBD2. V was clipped by 0 bases and J by 0 bases; unmatched bases: 0. The CDR3 covers 15 residues. Germline V gene lookup returns CDR1 ENHRY and CDR2 SYGVKD. The CDR3 spells CAISESSGSTDTQYF. The CDR3 region has the DNA TGTGCCATCAGTGAGTCTAGCGGGAGCACAGATACGCAGTATTTT.

This clone was seen only a few times. The rearrangement joins TRBV19 to TRBJ1-1; D perhaps matches TRBD1 (5 bases). The CDR3 has 15 amino acids. Trimming shortened V by 0 bases and J by 5 bases, and 13 bases separated the two germline ends. In germline, CDR1 is LNHDA, CDR2 SQIVND (reference sequence). The CDR3 region is CASSIDNGQGTEAFF. The CDR3 bases are TGTGCCAGTAGTATAGATAACGGGCAGGGAACTGAAGCTTTCTTT.

The chain joins TRBV14 to TRBJ1-3; tentative D call: TRBD1 (5 bases). Per the germline V gene, CDR1 is SGHDN and CDR2 is FVKESK. CDR3 size: 16 residues. Deletions cut 0 bases from V and 0 bases from J, with 9 bases between. This chain's CDR3 is CASSQDWDFSGNTIYF. As DNA, the CDR3 is TGTGCCAGCAGCCAAGACTGGGACTTCTCTGGAAACACCATATATTTT.